Listed here are 15 T cell receptor beta chains from one sample, sequenced in a study of T cell responses to AZD1222 COVID-19 vaccine. TCRdb's copy holds only in-frame clones and misses some; the assay was immunoSEQ multiplex PCR. The data show around 200,000 clones, 88% seen once. This material consisted of peripheral blood, taken on day 0 of AZD1222 vaccination. The receptors were sampled from an adult in good health.

V is TRBV5-1 and J is TRBJ2-1; D possibly corresponds to TRBD1 (6 bases). The CDR3 sequence is 16 residues long. Trimming stripped 0 bases from V and 5 bases from J, with 15 bases between. Germline V gene sequence: CDR1 SGHRS, CDR2 YFSETQ. The CDR3 sequence is CASSLGDRTSNNEQFF. The DNA for the CDR3 is TGCGCCAGCAGCTTGGGAGACAGGACCTCTAACAATGAGCAGTTCTTC. Based on the CDR3 plus reference TRBV5-1 and TRBJ2-1, the full variable domain is KAGVTQTPRYLIKTRGQQVTLSCSPISGHRSVSWYQQTPGQGLQFLFEYFSETQRNKGNFPGRFSGRQFSNSRSEMNVSTLELGDSALYLCASSLGDRTSNNEQFFGPGTRLTVL.

With respect to this clone: This same CDR3 is encoded by further DNA sequences in the sample. The CDR3 protein is CASSQGQGREKLFF. CDR3 in DNA: TGTGCCAGCAGCCAAGGACAGGGAAGGGAAAAACTGTTTTTT. The chain has TRBV7-9 and TRBJ1-4; 8 positions match TRBD1. The CDR3 runs 14 residues. Germline V gene data show CDR1 as SEHNR and CDR2 as FQNEAQ (reference sequence). With 5 bases clipped from V and 8 bases from J, the junction kept 7 bases outside the gene matches.

This clone is a singleton in its sample. The CDR3 nucleotides read TGTGCCAGCAGCTTGGGGGGGGCTGGCAATCAGCCCCAGCATTTT. Protein sequence: CASSLGGAGNQPQHF. This rearrangement joins TRBV5-4 to TRBJ1-5; possibly TRBD1 for D (6 bases). Germline V gene data show CDR1 as SGHNT and CDR2 as YYREEE (reference sequence). This CDR3 is built from 15 residues. Trimming pared 0 bases from V and 2 bases from J, leaving 9 bases between.

This clone was picked up a small number of times. The gene calls are TRBV5-4 and TRBJ2-7; 9 nucleotides line up with TRBD1. The length of the CDR3 is 12 residues. V dropped 4 bases and J dropped 6; count of bases not matched to a gene: 2. Per germline, CDR1 SGHNT and CDR2 YYREEE (reference sequence). For the CDR3, the DNA is TGTGCCAGCAGCCCGACAGGGGGCGAGCAGTACTTC. The encoded protein is CASSPTGGEQYF.

The V gene is TRBV5-1, the J gene TRBJ1-1; D ambiguous. CDR3 length: 14 residues. Looked up from germline, CDR1 is SGHRS and CDR2 is YFSETQ. The V end lost 4 bases, the J end lost 1 base, and 11 bases lay between the germline ends. The CDR3 protein is CASSPQPSNTEAFF. The CDR3 nucleotides are TGCGCCAGCAGCCCACAACCGTCGAACACTGAAGCTTTCTTT.

The J gene is TRBJ2-1, the V gene TRBV7-2; D may correspond to TRBD1 or TRBD2 (5 bases each). Trimming took 5 bases from V and 7 from J, leaving 30 bases between them. Per germline, CDR1 SGHTA and CDR2 FQGNSA. This CDR3 region has 19 residues. The CDR3 loop is CASSPWGQVEGYPRNEQFF. DNA of the CDR3: TGTGCCAGCAGCCCCTGGGGCCAAGTTGAGGGGTACCCCCGAAATGAGCAGTTCTTC.

This chain links TRBV6-6 with TRBJ2-5; TRBD2 is a possible D gene (6 bases). This CDR3 has 16 residues. Trimming stripped 2 bases from V and 1 base from J, with 14 bases between. Germline assignment: CDR1 MNHNY and CDR2 SVGAGI (reference sequence). The CDR3, as DNA: TGTGCCAGCAGTTACCTCCGGGCGGGGATCCAAGAGACCCAGTACTTC. This gives the protein CASSYLRAGIQETQYF.

The rearrangement uses TRBV7-3 and TRBJ1-1; D is ambiguous. Trimming took 2 bases from V and 4 from J, leaving 5 bases between them. The CDR3 runs to 12 residues. The germline V gene has CDR1 SGHTA and CDR2 FQGTGA. CDR3 sequence reads: CASSLESTEAFF. DNA for the CDR3: TGTGCCAGCAGCTTAGAGAGCACTGAAGCTTTCTTT.

This clone came up a few times. The chain couples TRBV11-2 to TRBJ1-6, with a possible D match to TRBD1 (6 bases). CDR1 and CDR2 from the germline V gene are SGHAT and FQNNGV. V gave up 0 bases and J gave up 6 bases, with 9 bases separating them. The CDR3 loop spans 15 amino acids. Here the CDR3 reads CASSLDPGANSPLHF. CDR3 nucleotides: TGTGCCAGCAGCTTAGATCCGGGGGCTAATTCACCCCTCCACTTT.

The V gene is TRBV19, the J gene TRBJ1-1; no clear D gene. This CDR3 is built from 12 residues. Per the germline V gene, CDR1 is LNHDA and CDR2 is SQIVND (reference sequence). V lost 7 bases and J lost 5, with 11 bases in between. CDR3 residues: CASTIGGTEAFF. CDR3 nucleotides: TGTGCCAGTACAATAGGAGGGACTGAAGCTTTCTTT.

As for this clone: A junction end diverges from the germline sequence, so it may reflect a read error. This chain uses TRBV7-7 with TRBJ2-5; TRBD2 aligns across 8 bases. Germline V gene lookup returns CDR1 SSHAT and CDR2 FNYEAQ (reference sequence). CDR3 size: 13 residues. CDR3 protein: CASSRLATETQYF. As DNA, the CDR3 is TGTGCTAGCAGCAGACTAGCGACGGAGACCCAGTACTTC.

The chain employs TRBV9 and TRBJ1-2; TRBD1 matches at 8 bases. This CDR3 has 14 residues. Germline loops: CDR1 SGDLS, CDR2 YYNGEE. The V segment lost 0 bases and the J segment 7 bases; nucleotides outside the gene matches: 5. In DNA form, the CDR3 reads TGTGCCAGCAGCGTAGAAGGAACAGGGGGTGGCTACACCTTC. The encoded protein is CASSVEGTGGGYTF.

CDR3 residues: CASSVGGFDTEAFF. Here the CDR3 DNA reads TGTGCCAGCAGCGTAGGGGGCTTCGACACTGAAGCTTTCTTT. The chain has TRBV9 and TRBJ1-1; D possibly corresponds to TRBD1 (5 bases). The CDR3 totals 14 residues. Germline V gene sequence: CDR1 SGDLS, CDR2 YYNGEE. V was clipped by 0 bases and J by 3 bases, with 9 bases between them.

The chain joins TRBV30 to TRBJ1-2; a possible D gene is TRBD1 (5 bases). The CDR3 contains 12 residues. The germline CDR1 and CDR2 sequences are GTSNPN and SVGIG (reference sequence). Trimming stripped 5 bases from V and 8 bases from J, with 15 bases between. The CDR3 sequence is CAWGDWLWGYTF. CDR3 coding DNA: TGTGCCTGGGGGGACTGGCTGTGGGGCTACACCTTC.

This rearrangement joins TRBV7-2 to TRBJ1-2; maybe TRBD1 (6 bases). The CDR3 is made up of 14 amino acids. V shed 5 bases and J shed 4 bases, with 14 bases lying between them. Germline CDR1 and CDR2: SGHTA and FQGNSA. CDR3 in DNA: TGTGCCAGCAGCCATAATTCAGGGGTCTATGGCTACACCTTC. Its protein product is CASSHNSGVYGYTF.